The 8 T cell receptor beta chains below come from one sample, sequenced in a study of naive and memory T cell subsets. An equimolar mix of two oligonucleotides served as the beta constant-region primer for TRBC1 and TRBC2. The ligated cDNA underwent four PCR rounds using SP2 and nested alpha and beta constant-region primers. Using its own MiXCR run on the UMI-ligation and nested PCR reads, TCRdb lists one record per CDR3 protein. The sample yields some 110,000 distinct CDR3 sequences, roughly 36% seen once. The sample consisted of central memory CD4+ T cells from blood. These receptors were obtained from a human donor in good health.

This chain links TRBV3-1 with TRBJ2-2; D unresolved. Between the trimmed V and J ends, which lost 1 base and 0 bases, there was a span of 6 bases. The CDR3 is made up of 15 amino acids. Germline-derived CDR1 and CDR2 are LGHDT and YNNKEL (reference sequence). The CDR3 loop is CASSQVRANTGELFF. Here the CDR3 DNA reads TGTGCCAGCAGCCAAGTACGGGCGAACACCGGGGAGCTGTTTTTT.

This clonotype has only a few counts. The chain combines TRBV6-2 or TRBV6-3 with TRBJ2-7; 11 bases are shared with TRBD2. The CDR3 length is 18 residues. V shed 9 bases, J shed 1 base, and the junction held 17 bases outside the gene matches. Looked up from germline, CDR1 is MNHEY and CDR2 is SVGEGT. DNA for the CDR3: TGTGCCAGTCCTGCGGGGATTCTAGCGGGAGGTAGTTCCTACGAGCAGTACTTC. Translation gives CASPAGILAGGSSYEQYF.

This clonotype was seen at least ten times. The genes are TRBV27 and TRBJ2-7; D perhaps matches TRBD2 (6 bases). The CDR3 has 15 amino acids. The germline CDR1 and CDR2 sequences are MNHEY and SMNVEV (reference sequence). V gave up 6 bases and J gave up 7 bases, with 22 bases separating them. CDR3 bases: TGTGCCAGCAGCCCAGCCCTCCTTCTAGCGCGGGAGCAGTACTTC. It encodes CASSPALLLAREQYF.

This clonotype has ten or more counts. V and J are TRBV6-5 and TRBJ2-2; the D is unclear. This CDR3 is 13 amino acids long. Between the trimmed V and J ends, which lost 7 bases and 1 base, there was a span of 7 bases. Per the germline V gene, CDR1 is MNHEY and CDR2 is SVGAGI. This chain's CDR3 is CASIRQNTGELFF. CDR3 in DNA: TGTGCCAGCATTCGTCAGAACACCGGGGAGCTGTTTTTT.

The chain couples TRBV7-8 to TRBJ2-1; 12 positions agree with TRBD2. Germline V gives CDR1 SGHVS, CDR2 FQNEAQ. The CDR3 has 17 residues. With 6 bases clipped from V and 9 bases from J, the junction kept 15 bases outside the gene matches. Here the CDR3 reads CASRLSGTSGRKSEQFF. CDR3 bases: TGTGCCAGCAGGTTGTCGGGCACTAGCGGGAGGAAAAGTGAGCAGTTCTTC.

The rearrangement links TRBV5-1 to TRBJ2-1; perhaps TRBD2 as D (5 bases). The CDR3 has 16 amino acids. Germline CDR1 is SGHRS and CDR2 is YFSETQ. Trimming stripped 2 bases from V and 0 bases from J, with 12 bases between. CDR3 amino acids: CASSLAVLSSYNEQFF. The CDR3 DNA reads as TGCGCCAGCAGCTTAGCGGTACTGAGCTCCTACAATGAGCAGTTCTTC.

The chain couples TRBV4-1 to TRBJ1-1; no reliable D call. The CDR3 runs to 13 residues. The V end was cut by 3 bases, the J end by 6 bases, with 11 bases between. The germline V gene has CDR1 MGHRA and CDR2 YSYEKL. The CDR3 reads CASSQRYGAEAFF. Written as DNA, the CDR3 is TGCGCCAGCAGCCAGAGGTACGGTGCTGAAGCTTTCTTT.

Only a few counts were recorded for this clonotype. The J gene is TRBJ2-7, the V gene TRBV12-3 or TRBV12-4; weak D call: TRBD2 (7 bases). V was pared by 3 bases and J by 3 bases, with 12 bases between. This CDR3 has 14 residues. CDR3 DNA: TGTGCCAGCAGTTTCCGGGGGGCACACTACGAGCAGTACTTC. It codes for CASSFRGAHYEQYF.